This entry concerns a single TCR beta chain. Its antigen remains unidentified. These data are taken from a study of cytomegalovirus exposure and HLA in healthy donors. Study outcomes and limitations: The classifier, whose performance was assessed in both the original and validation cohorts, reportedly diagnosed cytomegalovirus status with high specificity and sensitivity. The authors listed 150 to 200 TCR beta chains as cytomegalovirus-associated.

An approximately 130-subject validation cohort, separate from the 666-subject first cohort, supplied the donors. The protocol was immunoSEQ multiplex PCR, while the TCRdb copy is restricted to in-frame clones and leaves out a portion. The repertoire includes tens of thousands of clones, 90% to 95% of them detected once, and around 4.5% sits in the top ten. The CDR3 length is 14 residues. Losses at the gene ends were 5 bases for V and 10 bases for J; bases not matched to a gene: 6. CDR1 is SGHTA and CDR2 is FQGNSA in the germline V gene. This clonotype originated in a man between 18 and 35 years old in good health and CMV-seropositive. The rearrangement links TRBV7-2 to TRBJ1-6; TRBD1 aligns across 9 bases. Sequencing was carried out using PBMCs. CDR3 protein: CASSPGQGRSPLHF. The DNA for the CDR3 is TGTGCCAGCAGCCCCGGACAGGGGAGATCACCCCTCCACTTT. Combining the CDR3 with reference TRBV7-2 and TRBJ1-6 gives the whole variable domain GAGVSQSPSNKVTEKGKDVELRCDPISGHTALYWYRQSLGQGLEFLIYFQGNSAPDKSGLPSDRFSAERTGGSVSTLTIQRTQQEDSAVYLCASSPGQGRSPLHFGNGTRLTVT.